A selection of T cell receptor beta chains follows, all from one sample in a study of T cell repertoires in cytomegalovirus infection. MiXCR was run by TCRdb on the reads, yielding one entry per CDR3 protein. The sample includes fewer than 250,000 distinct CDR3 sequences, roughly 12% of them seen just once. The sample was PBMCs. Receptors originate from a human donor in good health (CMV status not recorded). Some clones in this sample may be carry-over from other donors' samples. Both conserved end residues are part of each CDR3. The order of the fields is D gene, J gene, V gene, clone size, CDR3 DNA, CDR3 protein. A D gene is named only where the DNA matches it firmly. Clone size is stated in some rows and not others, as once, few, many or a class when expanded.

d_call: .
j_call: TRBJ2-5
v_call: TRBV7-4
clone_size: many
cdr3_nt: TGTGCCAGCAGCCTACTCGAGGGGGAGACCCAGTACTTC
cdr3_aa: CASSLLEGETQYF

d_call: .
j_call: TRBJ2-7
v_call: TRBV12-3/TRBV12-4
clone_size: few
cdr3_nt: TGTGCCAGCAGTTTTAGCAGGGGTCTTCCCGAGCAGTACTTC
cdr3_aa: CASSFSRGLPEQYF

d_call: TRBD1
j_call: TRBJ1-5
v_call: TRBV18
clone_size: .
cdr3_nt: TGTGCCAGCTCACAACCGGGACAGGCCGATTATAGCAATCAGCCCCAGCATTTT
cdr3_aa: CASSQPGQADYSNQPQHF

d_call: TRBD1
j_call: TRBJ2-4
v_call: TRBV7-8
clone_size: few
cdr3_nt: TGTGCCAGCAGCTTATATGGCAGGGGGGCCAAAAACATTCAGTACTTC
cdr3_aa: CASSLYGRGAKNIQYF

d_call: TRBD1
j_call: TRBJ2-1
v_call: TRBV7-4
clone_size: .
cdr3_nt: TGTGCCAGCAGCCCCTATCAACAGGGGGCAATCTACAATGAGCAGTTCTTC
cdr3_aa: CASSPYQQGAIYNEQFF

d_call: .
j_call: TRBJ1-5
v_call: TRBV10-3
clone_size: many
cdr3_nt: TGTGCCATCGGAGATCAGCCCCAGCATTTT
cdr3_aa: CAIGDQPQHF

d_call: .
j_call: TRBJ2-3
v_call: TRBV6-5
clone_size: many
cdr3_nt: TGTGCCAGCAGTTACCGGACTGGCCCGGGGGATACGCAGTATTTT
cdr3_aa: CASSYRTGPGDTQYF

d_call: .
j_call: TRBJ1-4
v_call: TRBV29-1
clone_size: many
cdr3_nt: TGCAGCGTTGAAGATCCTCTTCACAGGGAAAAACTGTTTTTT
cdr3_aa: CSVEDPLHREKLFF

d_call: TRBD1
j_call: TRBJ1-5
v_call: TRBV20-1
clone_size: many
cdr3_nt: TGCAGTGCACCAGGGGAGGGGGCGGCTCAGCCCCAGCATTTT
cdr3_aa: CSAPGEGAAQPQHF

d_call: .
j_call: TRBJ1-4
v_call: TRBV20-1
clone_size: many
cdr3_nt: TGCAGTGCTAGTCGTGGGAGCCAGAATGAAAAACTGTTTTTT
cdr3_aa: CSASRGSQNEKLFF

d_call: TRBD2
j_call: TRBJ2-3
v_call: TRBV6-5
clone_size: many
cdr3_nt: TGTGCCAGCAGTGCACTAGCGGAGAGCACAGATACGCAGTATTTT
cdr3_aa: CASSALAESTDTQYF

d_call: .
j_call: TRBJ2-1
v_call: TRBV7-8
clone_size: many
cdr3_nt: TGTGCCAGCAGCTCCTTTCTACGCGGGACTGACAATGAGCAGTTCTTC
cdr3_aa: CASSSFLRGTDNEQFF